Shown below are 3 T cell receptor beta chains from a single sample sequenced in a study of blood T cell repertoires in COVID-19 (dated by TCRdb to 2018 to 2020). Receptors were amplified or captured by the immunoSEQ multiplex PCR assay. The table comes from immuneACCESS by way of TCRdb, which keeps in-frame sequences with V and J called. Part of the clones is missing from these tables; in studies checked, under half for an unresolved V gene and the rest for unknown reasons. Within this sample are under 75,000 clones, with nearly 90% of them counted one time only. In total, the top ten clones hold 10% to 15% of the sample. The sample was peripheral blood. The receptors stem from a man aged 55 to 70 with active COVID-19.

The J gene is TRBJ2-7, the V gene TRBV9, with D possibly TRBD2 on 5 matching bases. The germline CDR1 and CDR2 sequences are SGDLS and YYNGEE. The ends were cut back, 2 bases at V and 5 bases at J, with 11 bases in the middle. The CDR3 contains 13 residues. CDR3 coding DNA: TGTGCCAGCAGCGTTCCCACTAGAAACGAGCAGTACTTC. Translated, it gives CASSVPTRNEQYF.

The CDR3 DNA follows: TGCGCCAGCAGCCCTCAACAGGGGTTCTACGAGCAGTACTTC. Translation gives CASSPQQGFYEQYF. The rearrangement uses TRBV5-1 and TRBJ2-7; 7 positions agree with TRBD1. With V trimmed by 4 bases and J by 3 bases, 7 bases remained unmatched. The CDR3 spans 14 residues. Germline loops: CDR1 SGHRS, CDR2 YFSETQ.

The chain employs TRBV5-1 and TRBJ2-7; unclear D gene. Germline V CDR1 and CDR2: SGHRS, YFSETQ. The length of the CDR3 is 13 residues. V was clipped by 2 bases and J by 0 bases, with 6 bases between them. The CDR3 spells CASSFTVSYEQYF. The CDR3 region has the DNA TGCGCCAGCAGCTTTACAGTCTCCTACGAGCAGTACTTC. The full variable domain, its missing parts supplied by reference TRBV5-1 and TRBJ2-7, is KAGVTQTPRYLIKTRGQQVTLSCSPISGHRSVSWYQQTPGQGLQFLFEYFSETQRNKGNFPGRFSGRQFSNSRSEMNVSTLELGDSALYLCASSFTVSYEQYFGPGTRLTVT.